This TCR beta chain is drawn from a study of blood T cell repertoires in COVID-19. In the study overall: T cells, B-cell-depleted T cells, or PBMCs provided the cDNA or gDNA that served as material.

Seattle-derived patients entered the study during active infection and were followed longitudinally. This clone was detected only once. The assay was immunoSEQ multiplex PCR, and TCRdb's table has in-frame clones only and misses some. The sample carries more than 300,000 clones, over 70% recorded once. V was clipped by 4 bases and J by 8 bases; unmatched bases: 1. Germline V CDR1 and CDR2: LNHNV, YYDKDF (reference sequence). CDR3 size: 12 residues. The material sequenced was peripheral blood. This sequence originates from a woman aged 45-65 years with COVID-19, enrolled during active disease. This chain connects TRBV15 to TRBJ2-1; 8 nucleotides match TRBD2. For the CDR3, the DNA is TGTGCCACCAGCATTAGCGGGGATGAGCAGTTCTTC. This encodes CATSISGDEQFF.